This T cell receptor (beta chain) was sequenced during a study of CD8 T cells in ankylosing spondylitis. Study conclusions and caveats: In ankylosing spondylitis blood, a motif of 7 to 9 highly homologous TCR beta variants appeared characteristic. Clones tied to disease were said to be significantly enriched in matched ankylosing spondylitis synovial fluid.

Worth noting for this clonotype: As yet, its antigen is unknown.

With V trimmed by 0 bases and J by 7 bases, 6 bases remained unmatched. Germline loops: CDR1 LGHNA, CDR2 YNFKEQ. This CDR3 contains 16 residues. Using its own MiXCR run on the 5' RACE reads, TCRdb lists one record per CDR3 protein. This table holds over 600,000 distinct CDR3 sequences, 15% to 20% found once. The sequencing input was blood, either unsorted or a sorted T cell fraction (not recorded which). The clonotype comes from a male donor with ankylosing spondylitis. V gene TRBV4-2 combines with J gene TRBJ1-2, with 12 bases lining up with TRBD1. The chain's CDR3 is CASSQDYWDRGPGYTF. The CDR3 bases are TGTGCCAGCAGCCAAGATTATTGGGACAGGGGGCCTGGCTACACCTTC.